A selection of T cell receptor delta chains follows, all from one sample in a study of γδ T cells in repeated Plasmodium falciparum infection. TCRdb re-called the multiplex PCR reads via CATT. The data show 45,000 to 60,000 delta-chain clones, roughly 2% seen once. What was sequenced was gamma-delta T cells from blood. The receptors shown here come from a pool of human donors (malaria-infected and uninfected, not separated). Each CDR3 is given with its conserved first and last residue. The order of the fields is D gene, J gene, V gene, clone size, CDR3 DNA, CDR3 protein. The D gene is left open where the match is weak. Size values are once, few and many counts, or a class for expanded clones, and some rows have none.

>TRDD3|TRDJ1|TRDV1|many
TGTGCTCTTGGGGAAGCTCCCTTCCCACGTGTGATGGGGGATATCCCCTATGCCGATAAACTCATCTTT
CALGEAPFPRVMGDIPYADKLIF
>TRDD3|TRDJ1|TRDV1|many
TGTGCTCTTGGGGAACTAATAATTTTCCTTACTGGGGGATCCTTGTACACCGATAAACTCATCTTT
CALGELIIFLTGGSLYTDKLIF
>TRDD3|TRDJ1|TRAV29/DV5|many
TGTGCAGCAAGCGGGACTACGTGGTACTGGGGGATACGGCCTTCTGACACCGATAAACTCATCTTT
CAASGTTWYWGIRPSDTDKLIF
>-|TRDJ1|TRDV1|many
TGTGCTCTTGGGGACACTGATTTCCTACCTAAAGGCTGGGGACCGCCGTACACCGATAAACTCATCTTT
CALGDTDFLPKGWGPPYTDKLIF
>TRDD3|TRDJ1|TRDV1|medium-sized
TGTGCTCTTGGGCTCATTGGGGGATACGCATTTACGTACACCGATAAACTCATCTTT
CALGLIGGYAFTYTDKLIF
>TRDD3|TRDJ1|TRDV1|medium-sized
TGTGCTCTTGGGGAACTTCCCTTCAGGTACTGGGGGACCTCGTACACCGATAAACTCATCTTT
CALGELPFRYWGTSYTDKLIF
>-|TRDJ1|TRDV1|few
TGCGCTCTTGGGGACTCTATCCTCGCTCGACTGGGTGCATTCCCCGATAAACTCATCTTT
CALGDSILARLGAFPDKLIF
>TRDD3|TRDJ1|TRDV2|many
TGTGCCTGTGACACCGTGATGGCACCTACTGGGGGCCTGACTCAACTCATCTTT
CACDTVMAPTGGLTQLIF
>TRDD3|TRDJ1|TRDV1|many
TGTGCTCTTGGGGAACTCTCCTCTTACTGGGGGACGTACACCGATAAACTCATCTTT
CALGELSSYWGTYTDKLIF
>TRDD3|TRDJ1|TRDV2|many
TGTGCCTGTGACCCGGTGACTGGGGGATCGTACACCGATAAACTCATCTTT
CACDPVTGGSYTDKLIF
>-|TRDJ1|TRDV3|medium-sized
TGTGCCTTCCCCCTTCCCCCGAATACCGATAAACTCATCTTT
CAFPLPPNTDKLIF
>TRDD3|TRDJ1|TRDV2|medium-sized
TGTGCCTGTGACACCGGCACCACTCTTAGGTGGGGGATACATAGCGATAAACTCATCTTT
CACDTGTTLRWGIHSDKLIF
>-|TRDJ1|TRDV1|-
TGTGCTCTTGGGTGTGCTCGAGTGGCCGATAAGCTCATCTTT
CALGCARVADKLIF
>TRDD3|TRDJ1|TRDV1|many
TGTGCCCTTGGGGACCCCCCCCCGTTTCCTACCCCGTACTGGGGGATTACCGTAACCGATAAACTCATCTTT
CALGDPPPFPTPYWGITVTDKLIF
>TRDD3|TRDJ1|TRDV1|medium-sized
TGTGCTCTTGGGGAACCCGATGGGGAAGTCTCCGGGTCCATACTGGGGGATACACTCACATCTACCGATAAACTCATCTTT
CALGEPDGEVSGSILGDTLTSTDKLIF
>-|TRDJ1|TRDV1|many
TGTGCTCTTGGGGAACTCCATCTCTACTGGTCCTTCCCTTGTAGGATCGATAAACTCATCTTT
CALGELHLYWSFPCRIDKLIF
>-|TRDJ1|TRDV1|many
TGTGCTCTTGGGACCACGTTTTACCTATCCGCCAATCGGGGCCCCTCGGGTCCCGATAAACTCATCTTT
CALGTTFYLSANRGPSGPDKLIF